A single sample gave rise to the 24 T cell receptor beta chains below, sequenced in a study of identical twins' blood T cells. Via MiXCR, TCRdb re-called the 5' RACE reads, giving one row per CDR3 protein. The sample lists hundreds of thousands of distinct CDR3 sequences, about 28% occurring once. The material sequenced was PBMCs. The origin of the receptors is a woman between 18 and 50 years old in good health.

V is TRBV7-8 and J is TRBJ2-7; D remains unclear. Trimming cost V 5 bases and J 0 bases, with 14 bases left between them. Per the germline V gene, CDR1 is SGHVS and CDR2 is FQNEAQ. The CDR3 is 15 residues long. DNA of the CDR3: TGTGCCAGCAGCATATCAGTCTTCGGCTCCTACGAGCAGTACTTC. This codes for CASSISVFGSYEQYF.

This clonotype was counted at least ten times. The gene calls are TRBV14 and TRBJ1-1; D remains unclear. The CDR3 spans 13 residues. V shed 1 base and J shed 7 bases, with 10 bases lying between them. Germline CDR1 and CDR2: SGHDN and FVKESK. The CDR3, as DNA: TGTGCCAGCAGCCAAGTTTCACAGCGTGAAGCTTTCTTT. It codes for CASSQVSQREAFF. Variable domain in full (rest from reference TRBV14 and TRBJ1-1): EAGVTQFPSHSVIEKGQTVTLRCDPISGHDNLYWYRRVMGKEIKFLLHFVKESKQDESGMPNNRFLAERTGGTYSTLKVQPAELEDSGVYFCASSQVSQREAFFGQGTRLTVV.

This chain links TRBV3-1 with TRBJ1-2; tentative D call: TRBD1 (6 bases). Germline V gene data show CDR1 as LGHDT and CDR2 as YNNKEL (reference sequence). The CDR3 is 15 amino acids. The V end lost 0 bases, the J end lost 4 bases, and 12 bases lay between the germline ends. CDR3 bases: TGTGCCAGCAGCCAAGATCGACGCAGGGGCTATGGCTACACCTTC. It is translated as CASSQDRRRGYGYTF.

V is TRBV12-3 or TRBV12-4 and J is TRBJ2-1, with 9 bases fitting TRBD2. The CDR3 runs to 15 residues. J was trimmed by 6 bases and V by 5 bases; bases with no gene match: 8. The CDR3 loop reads CASSPWSSGINEQFF. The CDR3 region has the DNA TGTGCCAGCAGTCCCTGGTCTAGCGGGATCAATGAGCAGTTCTTC.

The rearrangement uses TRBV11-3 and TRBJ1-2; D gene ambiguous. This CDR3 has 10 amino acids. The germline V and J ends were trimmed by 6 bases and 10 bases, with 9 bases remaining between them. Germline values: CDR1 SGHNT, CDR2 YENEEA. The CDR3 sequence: CASRIADYTF. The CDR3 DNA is TGTGCCAGCAGGATCGCTGACTACACCTTC. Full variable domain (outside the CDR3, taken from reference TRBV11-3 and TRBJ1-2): EAGVVQSPRYKIIEKKQPVAFWCNPISGHNTLYWYLQNLGQGPELLIRYENEEAVDDSQLPKDRFSAERLKGVDSTLKIQPAELGDSAVYLCASRIADYTFGSGTRLTVV.

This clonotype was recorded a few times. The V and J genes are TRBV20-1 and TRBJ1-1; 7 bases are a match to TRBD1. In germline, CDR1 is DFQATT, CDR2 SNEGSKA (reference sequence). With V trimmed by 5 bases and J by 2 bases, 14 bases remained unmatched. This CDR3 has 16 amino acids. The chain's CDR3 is CSASSTGAKGNTEAFF. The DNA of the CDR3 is TGCAGTGCTTCCTCCACAGGGGCTAAGGGAAACACTGAAGCTTTCTTT.

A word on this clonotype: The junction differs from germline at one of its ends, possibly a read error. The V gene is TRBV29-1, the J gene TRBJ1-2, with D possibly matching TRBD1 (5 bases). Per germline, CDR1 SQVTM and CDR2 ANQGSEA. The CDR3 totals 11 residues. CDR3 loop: CSVGGSDGHTF. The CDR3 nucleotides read TGCAGCGTTGGGGGGTCCGATGGCCACACCTTC.

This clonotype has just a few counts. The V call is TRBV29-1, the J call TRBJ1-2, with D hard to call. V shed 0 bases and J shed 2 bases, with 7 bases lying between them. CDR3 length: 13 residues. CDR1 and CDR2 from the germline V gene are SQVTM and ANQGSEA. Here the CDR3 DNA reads TGCAGCGTTGAAGATCGGGTAAACTATGGCTACACCTTC. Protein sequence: CSVEDRVNYGYTF. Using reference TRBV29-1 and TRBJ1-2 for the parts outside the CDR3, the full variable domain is SAVISQKPSRDICQRGTSLTIQCQVDSQVTMMFWYRQQPGQSLTLIATANQGSEATYESGFVIDKFPISRPNLTFSTLTVSNMSPEDSSIYLCSVEDRVNYGYTFGSGTRLTVV.

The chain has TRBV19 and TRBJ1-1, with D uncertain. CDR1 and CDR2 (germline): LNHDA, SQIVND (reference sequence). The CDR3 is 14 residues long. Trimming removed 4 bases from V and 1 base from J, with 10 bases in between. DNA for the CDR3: TGTGCCAGTAGTAGCCAACTCACGAACACTGAAGCTTTCTTT. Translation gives CASSSQLTNTEAFF.

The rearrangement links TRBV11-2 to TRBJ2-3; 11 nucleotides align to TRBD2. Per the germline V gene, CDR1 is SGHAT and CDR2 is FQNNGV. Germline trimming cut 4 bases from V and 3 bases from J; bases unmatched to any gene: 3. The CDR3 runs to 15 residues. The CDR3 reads CASSYRTSGTDTQYF. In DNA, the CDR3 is TGTGCCAGCAGCTACCGGACTAGCGGGACAGATACGCAGTATTTT.

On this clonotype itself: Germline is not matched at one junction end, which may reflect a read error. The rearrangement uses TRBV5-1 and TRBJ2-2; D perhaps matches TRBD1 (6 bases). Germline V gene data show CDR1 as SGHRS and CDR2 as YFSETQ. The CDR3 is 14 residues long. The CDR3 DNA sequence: TGCGCCAGCCGCCGGGACACCTACACCGGGGAGCCGTTTTTT. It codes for CASRRDTYTGEPFF.

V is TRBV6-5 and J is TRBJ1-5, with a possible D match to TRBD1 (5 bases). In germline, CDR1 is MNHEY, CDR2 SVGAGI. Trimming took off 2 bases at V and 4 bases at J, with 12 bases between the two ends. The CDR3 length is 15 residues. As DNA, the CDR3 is TGTGCCAGCAGTTACGGGGGGGAGGTTAATCAGCCCCAGCATTTT. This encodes CASSYGGEVNQPQHF.

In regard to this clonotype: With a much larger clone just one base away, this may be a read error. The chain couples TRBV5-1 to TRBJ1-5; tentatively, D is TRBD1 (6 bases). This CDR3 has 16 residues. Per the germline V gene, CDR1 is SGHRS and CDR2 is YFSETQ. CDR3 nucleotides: TGCACCAGCAGCTTGTTAGGGGGAGTTGGCAATCAGCCCCAGCATTTT. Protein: CTSSLLGGVGNQPQHF.

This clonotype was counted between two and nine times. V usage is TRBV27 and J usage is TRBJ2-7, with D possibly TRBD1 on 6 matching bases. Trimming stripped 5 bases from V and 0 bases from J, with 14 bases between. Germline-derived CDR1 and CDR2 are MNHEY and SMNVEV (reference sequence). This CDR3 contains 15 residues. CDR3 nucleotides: TGTGCCAGCAGTCCGACAGGTAGCCGCTCCTACGAGCAGTACTTC. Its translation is CASSPTGSRSYEQYF.

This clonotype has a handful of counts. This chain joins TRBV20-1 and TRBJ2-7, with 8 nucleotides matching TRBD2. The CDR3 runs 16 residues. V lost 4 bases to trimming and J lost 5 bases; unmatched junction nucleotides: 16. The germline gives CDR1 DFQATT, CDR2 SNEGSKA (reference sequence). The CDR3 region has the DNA TGCAGTGCTAAATCAGGCGTAGTAGCGGGATTTCACGAGCAGTACTTC. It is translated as CSAKSGVVAGFHEQYF.

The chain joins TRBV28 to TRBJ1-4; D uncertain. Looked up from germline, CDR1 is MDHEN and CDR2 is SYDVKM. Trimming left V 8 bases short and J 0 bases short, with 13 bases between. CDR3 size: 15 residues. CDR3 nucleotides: TGTGCCAGCGGGTCCGAGCACCCAACTAATGAAAAACTGTTTTTT. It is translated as CASGSEHPTNEKLFF.

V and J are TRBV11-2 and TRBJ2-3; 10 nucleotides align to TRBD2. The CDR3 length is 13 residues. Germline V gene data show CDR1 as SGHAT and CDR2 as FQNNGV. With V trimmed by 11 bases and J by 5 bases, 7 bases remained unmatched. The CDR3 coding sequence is TGTGCCGGAGCGGGAGGGCCGAAAGATACGCAGTATTTT. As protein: CAGAGGPKDTQYF. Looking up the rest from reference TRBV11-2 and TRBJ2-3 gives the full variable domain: EAGVAQSPRYKIIEKRQSVAFWCNPISGHATLYWYQQILGQGPKLLIQFQNNGVVDDSQLPKDRFSAERLKGVDSTLKIQPAKLEDSAVYLCAGAGGPKDTQYFGPGTRLTVL.

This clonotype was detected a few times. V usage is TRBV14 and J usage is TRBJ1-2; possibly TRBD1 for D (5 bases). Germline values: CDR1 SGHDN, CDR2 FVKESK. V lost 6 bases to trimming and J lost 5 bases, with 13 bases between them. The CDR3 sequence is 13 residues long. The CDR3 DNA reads TGTGCCAGCAGTCTCCTGGGGCCATATGGCTACACCTTC. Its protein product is CASSLLGPYGYTF.

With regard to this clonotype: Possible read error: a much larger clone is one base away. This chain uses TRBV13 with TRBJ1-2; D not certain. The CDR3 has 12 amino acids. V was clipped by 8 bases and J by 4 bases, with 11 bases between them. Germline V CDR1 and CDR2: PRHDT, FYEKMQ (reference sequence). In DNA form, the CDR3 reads TGTGCCAGCGGCTCAGGATTCTATGGCTACACCTTC. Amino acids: CASGSGFYGYTF.

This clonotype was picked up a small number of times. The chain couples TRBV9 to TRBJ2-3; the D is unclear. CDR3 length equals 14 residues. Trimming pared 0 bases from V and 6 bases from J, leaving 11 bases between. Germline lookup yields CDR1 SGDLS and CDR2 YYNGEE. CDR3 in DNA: TGTGCCAGCAGCGTAGCGGTCGGGCGGGATACGCAGTATTTT. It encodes CASSVAVGRDTQYF. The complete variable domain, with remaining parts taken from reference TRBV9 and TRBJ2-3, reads DSGVTQTPKHLITATGQRVTLRCSPRSGDLSVYWYQQSLDQGLQFLIQYYNGEERAKGNILERFSAQQFPDLHSELNLSSLELGDSALYFCASSVAVGRDTQYFGPGTRLTVL.

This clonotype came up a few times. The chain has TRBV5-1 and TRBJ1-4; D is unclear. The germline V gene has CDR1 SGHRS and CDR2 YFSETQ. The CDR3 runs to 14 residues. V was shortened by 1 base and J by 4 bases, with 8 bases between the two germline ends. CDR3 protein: CASSLNGDNEKLFF. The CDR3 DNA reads TGCGCCAGCAGCTTGAACGGGGATAATGAAAAACTGTTTTTT. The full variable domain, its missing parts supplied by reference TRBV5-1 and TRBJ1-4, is KAGVTQTPRYLIKTRGQQVTLSCSPISGHRSVSWYQQTPGQGLQFLFEYFSETQRNKGNFPGRFSGRQFSNSRSEMNVSTLELGDSALYLCASSLNGDNEKLFFGSGTQLSVL.

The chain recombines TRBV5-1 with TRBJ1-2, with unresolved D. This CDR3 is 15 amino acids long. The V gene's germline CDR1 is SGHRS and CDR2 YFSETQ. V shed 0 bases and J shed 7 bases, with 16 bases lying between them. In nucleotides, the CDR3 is TGCGCCAGCAGCTTGGTCGGCAGCCTCGCTGGTGGCTACACCTTC. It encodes CASSLVGSLAGGYTF.

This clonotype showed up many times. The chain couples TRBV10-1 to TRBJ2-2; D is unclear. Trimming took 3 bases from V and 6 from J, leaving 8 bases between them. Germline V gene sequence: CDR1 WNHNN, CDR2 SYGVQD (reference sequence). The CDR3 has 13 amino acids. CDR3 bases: TGCGCCAGCAGTGATGATGCGGCCGGGGAGCTGTTTTTT. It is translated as CASSDDAAGELFF.

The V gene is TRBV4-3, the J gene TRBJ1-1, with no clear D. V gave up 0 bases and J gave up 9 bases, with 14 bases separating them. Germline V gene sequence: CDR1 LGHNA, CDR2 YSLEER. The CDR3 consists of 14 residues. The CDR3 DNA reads TGCGCCAGCAGCCAAGAATCGGGAGATTTTAAAGCTTTCTTT. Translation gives CASSQESGDFKAFF.